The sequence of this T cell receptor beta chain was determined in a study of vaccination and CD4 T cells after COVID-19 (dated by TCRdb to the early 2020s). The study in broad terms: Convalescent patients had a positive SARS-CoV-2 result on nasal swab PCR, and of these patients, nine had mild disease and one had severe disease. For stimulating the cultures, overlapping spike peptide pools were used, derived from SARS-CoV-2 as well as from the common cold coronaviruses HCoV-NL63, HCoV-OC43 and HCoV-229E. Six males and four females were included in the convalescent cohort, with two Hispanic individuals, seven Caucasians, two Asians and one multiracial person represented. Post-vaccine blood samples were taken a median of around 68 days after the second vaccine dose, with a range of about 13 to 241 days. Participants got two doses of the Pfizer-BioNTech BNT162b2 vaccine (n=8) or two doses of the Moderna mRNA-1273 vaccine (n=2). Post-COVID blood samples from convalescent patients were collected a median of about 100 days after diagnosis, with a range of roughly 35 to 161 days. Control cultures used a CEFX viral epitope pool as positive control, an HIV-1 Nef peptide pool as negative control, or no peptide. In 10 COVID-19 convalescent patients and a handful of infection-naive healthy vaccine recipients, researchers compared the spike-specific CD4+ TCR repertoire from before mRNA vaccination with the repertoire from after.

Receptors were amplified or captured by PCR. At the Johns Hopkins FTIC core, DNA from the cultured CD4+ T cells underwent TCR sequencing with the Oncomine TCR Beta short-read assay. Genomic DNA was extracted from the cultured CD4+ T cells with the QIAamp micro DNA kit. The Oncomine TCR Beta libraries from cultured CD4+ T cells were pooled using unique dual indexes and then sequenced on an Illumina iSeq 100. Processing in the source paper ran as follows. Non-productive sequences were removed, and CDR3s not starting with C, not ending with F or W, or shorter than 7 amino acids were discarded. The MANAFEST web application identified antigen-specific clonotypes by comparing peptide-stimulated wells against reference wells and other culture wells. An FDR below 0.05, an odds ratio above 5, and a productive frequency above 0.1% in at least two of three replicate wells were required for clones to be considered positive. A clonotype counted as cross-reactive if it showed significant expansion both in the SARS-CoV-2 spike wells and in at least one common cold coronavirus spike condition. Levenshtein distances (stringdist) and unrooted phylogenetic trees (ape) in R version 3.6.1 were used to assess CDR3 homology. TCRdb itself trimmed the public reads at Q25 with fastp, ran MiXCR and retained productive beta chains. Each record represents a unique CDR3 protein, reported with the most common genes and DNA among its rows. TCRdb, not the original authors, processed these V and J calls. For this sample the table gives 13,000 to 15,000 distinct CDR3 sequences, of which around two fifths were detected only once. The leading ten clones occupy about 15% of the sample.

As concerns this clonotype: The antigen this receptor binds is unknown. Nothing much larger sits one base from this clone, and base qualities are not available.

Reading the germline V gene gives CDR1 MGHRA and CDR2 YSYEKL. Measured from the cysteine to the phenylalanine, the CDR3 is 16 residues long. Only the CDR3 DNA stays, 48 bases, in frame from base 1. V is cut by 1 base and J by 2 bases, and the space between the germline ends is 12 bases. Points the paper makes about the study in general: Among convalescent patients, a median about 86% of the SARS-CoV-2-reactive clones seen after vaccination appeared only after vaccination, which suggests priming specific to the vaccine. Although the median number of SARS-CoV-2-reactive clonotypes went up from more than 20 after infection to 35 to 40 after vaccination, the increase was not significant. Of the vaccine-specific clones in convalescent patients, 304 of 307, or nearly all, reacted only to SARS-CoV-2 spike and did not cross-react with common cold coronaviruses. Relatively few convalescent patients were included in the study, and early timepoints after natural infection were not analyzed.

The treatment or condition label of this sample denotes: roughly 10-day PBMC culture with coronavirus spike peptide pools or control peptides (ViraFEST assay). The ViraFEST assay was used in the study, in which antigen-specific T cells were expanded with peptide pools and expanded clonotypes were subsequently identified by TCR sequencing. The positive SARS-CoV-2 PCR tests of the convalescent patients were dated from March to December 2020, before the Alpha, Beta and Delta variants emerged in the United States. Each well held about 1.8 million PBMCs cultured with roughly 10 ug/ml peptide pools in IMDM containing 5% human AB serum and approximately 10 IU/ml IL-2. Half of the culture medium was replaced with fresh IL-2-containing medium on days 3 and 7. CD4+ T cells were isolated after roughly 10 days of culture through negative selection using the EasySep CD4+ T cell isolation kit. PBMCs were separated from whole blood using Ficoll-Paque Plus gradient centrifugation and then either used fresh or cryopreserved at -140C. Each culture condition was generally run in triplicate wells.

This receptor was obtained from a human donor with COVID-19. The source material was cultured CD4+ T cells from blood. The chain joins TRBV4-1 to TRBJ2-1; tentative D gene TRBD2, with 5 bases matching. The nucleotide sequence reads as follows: TGCGCCAGCAGCCAAGTGGACTTAATCACCTACAATGAGCAGTTCTTC. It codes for CASSQVDLITYNEQFF.